A selection of T cell receptor beta chains follows, all from one sample in a study of blood T cell repertoires in COVID-19. The method was immunoSEQ multiplex PCR; TCRdb's version includes in-frame clones alone and lacks a portion of them. The sample lists around 300,000 clones, 85% occurring once. Sequencing input: peripheral blood. The receptors derive from a human donor in a cohort sampled during active COVID-19. The CDR3 runs from the conserved cysteine through the conserved F or W. Each record gives: CDR3 DNA, CDR3 protein, clone size, V gene, D gene, J gene. A D gene is named only where the DNA matches it firmly. Expanded clones get a size class; other rows say once, few or many, or leave the size out.

cdr3_nt: TGTGCCAGAAGACAGGGGCCGACGAACACTGAAGCTTTCTTT; cdr3_aa: CARRQGPTNTEAFF; clone_size: -; v_call: TRBV6-4; d_call: TRBD1; j_call: TRBJ1-1
cdr3_nt: TGTGCCAGCAGCTTAGCGCAGGGACAGGGTAGCAATCAGCCCCAGCATTTT; cdr3_aa: CASSLAQGQGSNQPQHF; clone_size: -; v_call: TRBV7-9; d_call: TRBD1; j_call: TRBJ1-5
cdr3_nt: TGCGCCAGTGGAGACACCGGGGAGCTGTTTTTT; cdr3_aa: CASGDTGELFF; clone_size: -; v_call: TRBV5-1; d_call: -; j_call: TRBJ2-2
cdr3_nt: TGTGCCATATCACAGGTTTATGGCTACACCTTC; cdr3_aa: CAISQVYGYTF; clone_size: once; v_call: TRBV2; d_call: -; j_call: TRBJ1-2
cdr3_nt: TGTGCCAGCAGCTTGACTAGCGGGAGGGCCAAAAACATTCAGTACTTC; cdr3_aa: CASSLTSGRAKNIQYF; clone_size: once; v_call: TRBV7-9; d_call: TRBD2; j_call: TRBJ2-4
cdr3_nt: TGTGCCAGCAGTTACCGGGGATTGACAGGGGAATCACCCCTCCACTTT; cdr3_aa: CASSYRGLTGESPLHF; clone_size: -; v_call: TRBV6-2/TRBV6-3; d_call: TRBD1; j_call: TRBJ1-6
cdr3_nt: TGTGCCAGCAGTTTAGGGCAGGGAAACATTCAGTACTTC; cdr3_aa: CASSLGQGNIQYF; clone_size: -; v_call: TRBV12-3/TRBV12-4; d_call: -; j_call: TRBJ2-4
cdr3_nt: TGTGCCATCGGGCCGTCAGAAGACACCATATATTTT; cdr3_aa: CAIGPSEDTIYF; clone_size: few; v_call: TRBV10-3; d_call: -; j_call: TRBJ1-3
cdr3_nt: TGTGCCAGCAGCTCACAGGATAGTTCAGATACGCAGTATTTT; cdr3_aa: CASSSQDSSDTQYF; clone_size: once; v_call: TRBV7-9; d_call: -; j_call: TRBJ2-3
cdr3_nt: TGTGCCACCAGATTAGGGACTAGCGGGTCCGGGAACACCGGGGAGCTGTTTTTT; cdr3_aa: CATRLGTSGSGNTGELFF; clone_size: -; v_call: TRBV15; d_call: TRBD2; j_call: TRBJ2-2
cdr3_nt: TGCAGCGCCCGAAGGGCTAGCGTCACAGATACGCAGTATTTT; cdr3_aa: CSARRASVTDTQYF; clone_size: -; v_call: TRBV29-1; d_call: -; j_call: TRBJ2-3
cdr3_nt: TGTGCCAGCAGCTTAGGTAGCGGGAACCTGGACGAGCAGTACTTC; cdr3_aa: CASSLGSGNLDEQYF; clone_size: -; v_call: TRBV7-3; d_call: TRBD2; j_call: TRBJ2-7
cdr3_nt: TGTGCCAGCAGCCTACAGAAAAATCAGCCCCAGCATTTT; cdr3_aa: CASSLQKNQPQHF; clone_size: -; v_call: TRBV7-2; d_call: -; j_call: TRBJ1-5
cdr3_nt: TGTGCCAGCAGTAAGACTAGCGTGCGGGGGACCATGACCCAGTACTTC; cdr3_aa: CASSKTSVRGTMTQYF; clone_size: -; v_call: TRBV3-1/TRBV3-2; d_call: TRBD2; j_call: TRBJ2-5
cdr3_nt: TGTGCCAGCAGCGAGACAGGGGGAGGGAACTATGGCTACACCTTC; cdr3_aa: CASSETGGGNYGYTF; clone_size: -; v_call: TRBV9; d_call: TRBD1; j_call: TRBJ1-2
cdr3_nt: TGTGCCATCAGCCAGGGGGATGGCCAGCCCCAGCATTTT; cdr3_aa: CAISQGDGQPQHF; clone_size: -; v_call: TRBV10-3; d_call: TRBD1; j_call: TRBJ1-5
cdr3_nt: TGTGCCAGCAGCTTGACCTATAGCAATCAGCCCCAGCATTTT; cdr3_aa: CASSLTYSNQPQHF; clone_size: -; v_call: TRBV5-8; d_call: -; j_call: TRBJ1-5
cdr3_nt: TGTGCCAGCAGTTTATTCGCGGGTCCTCGACAGCCCCAGCATTTT; cdr3_aa: CASSLFAGPRQPQHF; clone_size: few; v_call: TRBV28; d_call: -; j_call: TRBJ1-5
cdr3_nt: TGTGCCAGCAGCCCAGGAGTCGGAGGGACAGATACGCAGTATTTT; cdr3_aa: CASSPGVGGTDTQYF; clone_size: once; v_call: TRBV7-9; d_call: -; j_call: TRBJ2-3
cdr3_nt: TGTGCCAGCAGCTTGACTAGCGGGAGTTTCAGGACCGGGGAGCTGTTTTTT; cdr3_aa: CASSLTSGSFRTGELFF; clone_size: -; v_call: TRBV7-2; d_call: TRBD2; j_call: TRBJ2-2
cdr3_nt: TGTGCCAGCAGCTTGGGTGTCGGGATAGAAGTAGTCTACAATGAGCAGTTCTTC; cdr3_aa: CASSLGVGIEVVYNEQFF; clone_size: once; v_call: TRBV5-5; d_call: -; j_call: TRBJ2-1
cdr3_nt: TGTGCCAGCAGTTTAGAGAATTCACCCCTCCACTTT; cdr3_aa: CASSLENSPLHF; clone_size: -; v_call: TRBV28; d_call: -; j_call: TRBJ1-6
cdr3_nt: TGTGCCAGCAGCCCGTTGACAGTCTATGGCTACACCTTC; cdr3_aa: CASSPLTVYGYTF; clone_size: -; v_call: TRBV21-1; d_call: -; j_call: TRBJ1-2
cdr3_nt: TGCGCCAGCAGCTACGGACAGGGGGCGCGTTATGAGCAGTTCTTC; cdr3_aa: CASSYGQGARYEQFF; clone_size: -; v_call: TRBV4-1; d_call: TRBD1; j_call: TRBJ2-1
cdr3_nt: TGTGCCAGTAGTACCCGACGGGGCACTAGCGGGAGCCTGGATACGCAGTATTTT; cdr3_aa: CASSTRRGTSGSLDTQYF; clone_size: once; v_call: TRBV19; d_call: TRBD2; j_call: TRBJ2-3
cdr3_nt: TGTGCCAGCAGCCCCAGCGGGACCTATTCCTACAATGAGCAGTTCTTC; cdr3_aa: CASSPSGTYSYNEQFF; clone_size: -; v_call: TRBV11-2; d_call: TRBD2; j_call: TRBJ2-1
cdr3_nt: TGTGCCAGCAGTTTAGTCAGCGAGCAGTACTTC; cdr3_aa: CASSLVSEQYF; clone_size: -; v_call: TRBV28; d_call: -; j_call: TRBJ2-7
cdr3_nt: TGTGCCAGCAGCGCGGGGGTTACCAAGGGAAATGAGCAGTTCTTC; cdr3_aa: CASSAGVTKGNEQFF; clone_size: -; v_call: TRBV9; d_call: -; j_call: TRBJ2-1
cdr3_nt: TGTGCCAGCATGGACAGCTCCTACAATGAGCAGTTCTTC; cdr3_aa: CASMDSSYNEQFF; clone_size: -; v_call: TRBV2; d_call: -; j_call: TRBJ2-1
cdr3_nt: TGTGCCAGCAGTGCCCAGGGGGGCCCCAATCAGCCCCAGCATTTT; cdr3_aa: CASSAQGGPNQPQHF; clone_size: -; v_call: TRBV2; d_call: TRBD1; j_call: TRBJ1-5
cdr3_nt: TGTGCCAGTGGGGACAGGGGGCCGCAAAACTATGGCTACACCTTC; cdr3_aa: CASGDRGPQNYGYTF; clone_size: -; v_call: TRBV19; d_call: TRBD1; j_call: TRBJ1-2
cdr3_nt: TGTGCCAGCAGCCCCTATGGACTTAGCGGCCATGAGCAGTTCTTC; cdr3_aa: CASSPYGLSGHEQFF; clone_size: few; v_call: TRBV6-4; d_call: -; j_call: TRBJ2-1
cdr3_nt: TGTGCCAGCAGCCAAGCTAGCGGGTCTCCCTACGAGCAGTACTTC; cdr3_aa: CASSQASGSPYEQYF; clone_size: -; v_call: TRBV3-1/TRBV3-2; d_call: TRBD2; j_call: TRBJ2-7
cdr3_nt: TGCGCCAGCAGCTTTTTTCCGGCTTCCCAATGGGCGGGCGATGGCTACACCTTC; cdr3_aa: CASSFFPASQWAGDGYTF; clone_size: -; v_call: TRBV5-1; d_call: -; j_call: TRBJ1-2
cdr3_nt: TGTGCCAGCAGTTTTAACCTTCCGAGATCCACCGGGGAGCTGTTTTTT; cdr3_aa: CASSFNLPRSTGELFF; clone_size: -; v_call: TRBV28; d_call: -; j_call: TRBJ2-2
cdr3_nt: TGTGCCTGGAGTGTTTTTCCCAAATTT; cdr3_aa: CAWSVFPKF; clone_size: -; v_call: TRBV30; d_call: -; j_call: TRBJ1-1
cdr3_nt: TGCGCCAGCAGTGAGACAGGGAACACTGAAGCTTTCTTT; cdr3_aa: CASSETGNTEAFF; clone_size: -; v_call: TRBV10-2; d_call: -; j_call: TRBJ1-1
cdr3_nt: TGTGCCAGCAGGCCAACTACCGGGCCCATGGGGGGTGAGCAGTTCTTC; cdr3_aa: CASRPTTGPMGGEQFF; clone_size: -; v_call: TRBV9; d_call: -; j_call: TRBJ2-1
cdr3_nt: TGTGCCAGCAGCAACGAGCGGTTAACCTACGAGCAGTACTTC; cdr3_aa: CASSNERLTYEQYF; clone_size: -; v_call: TRBV7-2; d_call: -; j_call: TRBJ2-7
cdr3_nt: TGTGCCAGCAGCTCCCACAGCCCCGAAATTGGGCAGTTCTTC; cdr3_aa: CASSSHSPEIGQFF; clone_size: -; v_call: TRBV7-9; d_call: -; j_call: TRBJ2-1
cdr3_nt: TGTGCCAGCAGTGAAAGGGGGACAGGGGGCACCGGGGAGCTGTTTTTT; cdr3_aa: CASSERGTGGTGELFF; clone_size: -; v_call: TRBV6-1; d_call: TRBD1; j_call: TRBJ2-2
cdr3_nt: TGCGCCAGCACCCAGGTAGCGGGGCTAGCTAGCACAGATACGCAGTATTTT; cdr3_aa: CASTQVAGLASTDTQYF; clone_size: -; v_call: TRBV5-1; d_call: TRBD2; j_call: TRBJ2-3
cdr3_nt: TGTGCCTGGAGGGTGACGGACAGGGTTACTCGGAGCTACGAGCAGTACTTC; cdr3_aa: CAWRVTDRVTRSYEQYF; clone_size: -; v_call: TRBV30; d_call: TRBD1; j_call: TRBJ2-7
cdr3_nt: TGTGCCAGCAGCCCTACACAGGGGGGGACTGAAGCTTTCTTT; cdr3_aa: CASSPTQGGTEAFF; clone_size: few; v_call: TRBV7-9; d_call: TRBD1; j_call: TRBJ1-1
cdr3_nt: TGTGCCTGGAGTGGACGTAGGAAGGGAGAGGCCCTTACCTACAATGAGCAGTTCTTC; cdr3_aa: CAWSGRRKGEALTYNEQFF; clone_size: -; v_call: TRBV30; d_call: -; j_call: TRBJ2-1
cdr3_nt: TGTGCCAGAAGCTTGCTTGCTCTAGGCGAGCAGTACTTC; cdr3_aa: CARSLLALGEQYF; clone_size: -; v_call: TRBV5-3; d_call: -; j_call: TRBJ2-7
cdr3_nt: TGTGCCACCAGTTCGGGGGGCAGCGGCACCGGGGAGCTGTTTTTT; cdr3_aa: CATSSGGSGTGELFF; clone_size: -; v_call: TRBV24-1; d_call: -; j_call: TRBJ2-2
cdr3_nt: TGTGCCAGCAGCTTAGAAGGGTTAGCGTCAACTTCCCCAGATACGCAGTATTTT; cdr3_aa: CASSLEGLASTSPDTQYF; clone_size: -; v_call: TRBV11-2; d_call: -; j_call: TRBJ2-3
cdr3_nt: TGTGCCAGCGGACAGGACGAGTTCTATGGCTACACCTTC; cdr3_aa: CASGQDEFYGYTF; clone_size: once; v_call: TRBV12-3/TRBV12-4; d_call: TRBD1; j_call: TRBJ1-2
cdr3_nt: TGCGCCAGCAGCACTAGCGGGAGGCCAGGGGAGCTGTTTTTT; cdr3_aa: CASSTSGRPGELFF; clone_size: few; v_call: TRBV5-1; d_call: TRBD2; j_call: TRBJ2-2
cdr3_nt: TGTGCCAGCAGTTACCAGGGGGGTGGGATGAACACTGAAGCTTTCTTT; cdr3_aa: CASSYQGGGMNTEAFF; clone_size: -; v_call: TRBV6-5; d_call: TRBD1; j_call: TRBJ1-1
cdr3_nt: TGTGCCAGCAGCTTATCAGGGACAGATACGCAGTATTTT; cdr3_aa: CASSLSGTDTQYF; clone_size: -; v_call: TRBV11-3; d_call: -; j_call: TRBJ2-3